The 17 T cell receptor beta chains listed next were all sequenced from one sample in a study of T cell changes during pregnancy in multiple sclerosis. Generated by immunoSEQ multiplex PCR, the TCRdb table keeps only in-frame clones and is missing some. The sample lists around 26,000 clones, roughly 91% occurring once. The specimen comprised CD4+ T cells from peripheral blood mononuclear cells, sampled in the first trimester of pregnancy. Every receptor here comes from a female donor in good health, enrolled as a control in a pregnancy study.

The CDR3 nucleotides are TGTGCCAGCAGGGAGGGGACTAGCGGGAGCCAAGAGACCCAGTACTTC. It specifies CASREGTSGSQETQYF. The chain is built from TRBV11-1 and TRBJ2-5; 14 nucleotides match TRBD2. The CDR3 spans 16 residues. V was pared by 6 bases and J by 1 base, with 4 bases of the junction left unmatched. Germline V gene data show CDR1 as SGHAT and CDR2 as FQDESV (reference sequence).

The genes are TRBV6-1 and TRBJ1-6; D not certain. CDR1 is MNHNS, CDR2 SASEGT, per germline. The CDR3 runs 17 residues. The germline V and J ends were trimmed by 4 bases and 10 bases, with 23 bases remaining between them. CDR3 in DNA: TGTGCCAGCAGTGCCCGTGTAGGTCGACGACCGGGATCACCCCTCCACTTT. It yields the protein CASSARVGRRPGSPLHF.

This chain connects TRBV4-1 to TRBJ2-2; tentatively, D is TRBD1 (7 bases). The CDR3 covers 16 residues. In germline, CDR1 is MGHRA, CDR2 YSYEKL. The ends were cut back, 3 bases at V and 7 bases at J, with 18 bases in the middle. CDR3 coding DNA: TGCGCCAGCAGCCAGGAGACAGGGAGGAGAGACGGGGAGCTGTTTTTT. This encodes CASSQETGRRDGELFF.

The DNA of the CDR3 is TGTGCCAGCAGTGCCCCCCCGGGACTAGGAACCTACGAGCAGTACTTC. This codes for CASSAPPGLGTYEQYF. The chain uses TRBV2 and TRBJ2-7; 8 nucleotides line up with TRBD2. There are 16 residues in the CDR3. The V segment lost 4 bases and the J segment 2 bases; nucleotides outside the gene matches: 10. Looked up from germline, CDR1 is SNHLY and CDR2 is FYNNEI.

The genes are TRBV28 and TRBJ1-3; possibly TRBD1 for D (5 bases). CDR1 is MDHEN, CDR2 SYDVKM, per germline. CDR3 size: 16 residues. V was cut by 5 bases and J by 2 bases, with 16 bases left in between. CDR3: CASSPSRATTGNTIYF. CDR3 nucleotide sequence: TGTGCCAGCAGTCCTTCCAGGGCTACGACTGGAAACACCATATATTTT. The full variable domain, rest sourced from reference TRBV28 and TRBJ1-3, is DVKVTQSSRYLVKRTGEKVFLECVQDMDHENMFWYRQDPGLGLRLIYFSYDVKMKEKGDIPEGYSVSREKKERFSLILESASTNQTSMYLCASSPSRATTGNTIYFGEGSWLTVV.

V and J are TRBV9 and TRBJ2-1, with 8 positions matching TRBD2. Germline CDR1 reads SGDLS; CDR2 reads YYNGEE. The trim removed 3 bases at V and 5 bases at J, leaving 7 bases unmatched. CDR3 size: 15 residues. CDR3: CASSAGGNHNNEQFF. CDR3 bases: TGTGCCAGCAGCGCGGGGGGGAACCACAACAATGAGCAGTTCTTC.

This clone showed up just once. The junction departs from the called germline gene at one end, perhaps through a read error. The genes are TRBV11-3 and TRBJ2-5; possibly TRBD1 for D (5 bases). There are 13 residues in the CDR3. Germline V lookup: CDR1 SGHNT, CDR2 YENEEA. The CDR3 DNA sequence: TGTGCCAGCAGCATAGATCAGGGAGAGACCCAGTACTTC. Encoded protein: CASSIDQGETQYF.

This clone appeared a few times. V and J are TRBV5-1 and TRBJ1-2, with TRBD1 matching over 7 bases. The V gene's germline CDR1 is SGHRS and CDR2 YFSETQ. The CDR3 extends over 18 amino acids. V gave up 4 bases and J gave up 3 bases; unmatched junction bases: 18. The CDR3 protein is CASSETDGTASRDYGYTF. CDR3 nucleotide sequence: TGCGCCAGCAGCGAGACCGATGGGACAGCGAGTAGGGACTATGGCTACACCTTC. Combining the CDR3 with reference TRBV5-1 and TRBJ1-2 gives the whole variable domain KAGVTQTPRYLIKTRGQQVTLSCSPISGHRSVSWYQQTPGQGLQFLFEYFSETQRNKGNFPGRFSGRQFSNSRSEMNVSTLELGDSALYLCASSETDGTASRDYGYTFGSGTRLTVV.

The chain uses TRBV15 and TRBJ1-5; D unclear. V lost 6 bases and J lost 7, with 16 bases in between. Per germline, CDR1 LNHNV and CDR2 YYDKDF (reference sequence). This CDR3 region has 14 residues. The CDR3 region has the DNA TGTGCCACCAGTACCCCGGGAAGGAAGCAGCCCCAGCATTTT. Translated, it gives CATSTPGRKQPQHF.

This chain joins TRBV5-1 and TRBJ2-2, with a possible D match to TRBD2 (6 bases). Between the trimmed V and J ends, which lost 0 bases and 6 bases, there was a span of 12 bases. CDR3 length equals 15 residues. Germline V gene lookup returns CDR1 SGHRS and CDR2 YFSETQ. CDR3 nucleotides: TGCGCCAGCAGCTTGGGTCAGGGAGGACCCGGGGAGCTGTTTTTT. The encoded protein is CASSLGQGGPGELFF.

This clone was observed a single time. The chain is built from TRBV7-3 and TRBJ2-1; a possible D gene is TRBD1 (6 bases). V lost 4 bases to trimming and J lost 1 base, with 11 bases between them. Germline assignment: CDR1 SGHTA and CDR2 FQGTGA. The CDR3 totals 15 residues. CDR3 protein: CASSSDSASYNEQFF. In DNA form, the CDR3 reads TGTGCCAGCAGCTCGGACAGCGCGTCCTACAATGAGCAGTTCTTC.

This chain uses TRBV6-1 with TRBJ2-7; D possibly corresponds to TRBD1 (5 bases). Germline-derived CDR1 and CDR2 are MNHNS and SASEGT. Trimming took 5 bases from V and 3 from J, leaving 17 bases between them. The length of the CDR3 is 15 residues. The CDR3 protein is CASSFRQPYGYEQYF. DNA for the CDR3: TGTGCCAGCAGTTTCCGACAGCCGTATGGCTACGAGCAGTACTTC.

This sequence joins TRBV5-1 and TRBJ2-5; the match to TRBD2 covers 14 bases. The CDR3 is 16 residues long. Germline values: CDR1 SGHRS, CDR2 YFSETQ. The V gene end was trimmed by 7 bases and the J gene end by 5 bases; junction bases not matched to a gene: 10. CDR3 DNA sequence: TGCGCCAGCCGGGGACTAGCGGGAGTGGTGGGGGAGACCCAGTACTTC. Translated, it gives CASRGLAGVVGETQYF.

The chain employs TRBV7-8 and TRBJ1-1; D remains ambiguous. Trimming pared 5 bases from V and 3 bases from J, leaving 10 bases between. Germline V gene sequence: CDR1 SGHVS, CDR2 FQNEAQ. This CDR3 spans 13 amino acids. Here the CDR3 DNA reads TGTGCCAGCAGCGCGGTTCCCCACACTGAAGCTTTCTTT. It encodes CASSAVPHTEAFF.

The CDR3 spells CASSPGGSGNTIYF. The CDR3 DNA sequence: TGTGCCAGCAGCCCAGGGGGCTCTGGAAACACCATATATTTT. The chain combines TRBV7-2 with TRBJ1-3; 7 nucleotides agree with TRBD1. V lost 5 bases, J lost 0 bases, and 1 base stayed unmatched. This CDR3 spans 14 amino acids. Per the germline V gene, CDR1 is SGHTA and CDR2 is FQGNSA.

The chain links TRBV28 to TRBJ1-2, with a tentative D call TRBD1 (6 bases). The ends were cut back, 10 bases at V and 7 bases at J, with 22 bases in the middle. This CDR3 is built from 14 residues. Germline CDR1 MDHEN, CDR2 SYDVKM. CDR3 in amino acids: CATREGDFSRGYTF. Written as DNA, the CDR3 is TGTGCCACTAGGGAGGGGGATTTCAGTCGTGGCTACACCTTC.

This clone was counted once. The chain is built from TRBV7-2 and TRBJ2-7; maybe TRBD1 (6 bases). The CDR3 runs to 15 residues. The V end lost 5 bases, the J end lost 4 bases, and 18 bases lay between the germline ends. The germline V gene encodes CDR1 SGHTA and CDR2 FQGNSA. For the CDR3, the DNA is TGTGCCAGCAGCCCCCGAAACAGGGCTTTATACGAGCAGTACTTC. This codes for CASSPRNRALYEQYF.